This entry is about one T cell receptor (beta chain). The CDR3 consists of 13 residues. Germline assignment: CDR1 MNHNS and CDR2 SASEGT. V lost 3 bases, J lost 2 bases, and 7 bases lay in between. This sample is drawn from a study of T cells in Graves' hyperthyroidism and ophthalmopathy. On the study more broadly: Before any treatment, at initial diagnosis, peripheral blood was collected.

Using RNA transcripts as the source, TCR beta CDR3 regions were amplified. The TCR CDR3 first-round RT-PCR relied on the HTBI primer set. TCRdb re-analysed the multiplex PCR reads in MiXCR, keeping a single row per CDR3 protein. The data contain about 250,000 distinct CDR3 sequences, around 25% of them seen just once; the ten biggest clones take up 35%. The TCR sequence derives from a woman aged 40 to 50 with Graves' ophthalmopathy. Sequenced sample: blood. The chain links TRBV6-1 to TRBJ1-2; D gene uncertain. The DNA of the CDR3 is TGTGCCAGCAGTGACGGCCGGAACTATGGCTACACCTTC. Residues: CASSDGRNYGYTF.